The clone carrying this T cell receptor beta chain was observed a few times. Its antigen is still unknown. Time point noted: week 35, safety follow-up. A 20-mer mutant IDH1 peptide at 300 ug was injected subcutaneously with topical imiquimod. Patients underwent eight vaccinations, which took place in weeks 1, 3, 5, 7, 11, 15, 19 and 23. The donor cohort comprised cases of new WHO grade 3 or 4 IDH1-mutant, ATRX-lost astrocytoma. The sample comes from a study of a mutant IDH1 vaccine in newly diagnosed glioma. The wider study: It was radiotherapy, temozolomide, or both that patients received previously, with most receiving both.

Findings of the study overall: Pseudoprogression appeared unlinked to shifts in leading peripheral T cell clonotypes.

The repertoire was sequenced with immunoSEQ multiplex PCR; TCRdb's copy has only in-frame clones and lacks some. There are over 55,000 clones in the sample; roughly 76% occur only once, and under 6% lies in the top ten. V gave up 2 bases and J gave up 5 bases, with 19 bases separating them. Germline V gene lookup returns CDR1 ENHRY and CDR2 SYGVKD. CDR3 length: 17 residues. The chain is built from TRBV10-3 and TRBJ2-1, with a possible D match to TRBD2 (6 bases). Sequenced here: PBMCs, sampled from a glioma patient whose treatment included an IDH1 peptide vaccine. This TCR derives from a man aged 40-55 years with glioma. The CDR3 DNA reads as TGTGCCATCAGTGAGCCGGGGGAGGCTAGCATCGACAATGAGCAGTTCTTC. Translating it yields CAISEPGEASIDNEQFF.